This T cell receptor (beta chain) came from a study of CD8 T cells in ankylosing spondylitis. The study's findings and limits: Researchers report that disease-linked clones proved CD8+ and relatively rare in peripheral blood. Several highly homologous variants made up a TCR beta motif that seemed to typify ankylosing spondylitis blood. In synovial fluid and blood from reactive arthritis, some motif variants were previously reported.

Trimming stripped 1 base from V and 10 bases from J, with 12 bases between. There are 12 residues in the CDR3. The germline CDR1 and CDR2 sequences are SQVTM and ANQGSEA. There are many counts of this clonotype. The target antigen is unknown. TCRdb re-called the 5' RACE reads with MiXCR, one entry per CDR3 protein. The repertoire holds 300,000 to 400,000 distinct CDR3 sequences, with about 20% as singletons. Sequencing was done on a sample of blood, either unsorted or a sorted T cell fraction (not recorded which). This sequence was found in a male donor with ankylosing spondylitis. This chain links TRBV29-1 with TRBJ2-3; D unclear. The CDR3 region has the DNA TGCAGCGTTGAAGTCTCAACAAAGGCGCAGTATTTT. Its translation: CSVEVSTKAQYF.